This is a list of T cell receptor beta chains from one sample in a study of cytomegalovirus exposure and HLA in healthy donors. TCRdb's copy holds only in-frame clones and misses some; the assay was immunoSEQ multiplex PCR. The data show about 160,000 clones, with approximately 81% seen just once and roughly 1% held by the top ten. Sequencing was carried out using PBMCs. These receptors came from a man aged 25 to 40 in good health and CMV-seronegative. Each CDR3 is given with its conserved first and last residue. The D gene is left open where the match is weak. Rows may omit the clone size; those that give it use once, few, many or a size class.

d_call: TRBD2; clone_size: .; j_call: TRBJ2-5; v_call: TRBV7-2; cdr3_aa: CASSPPGRTSGIETQYF; cdr3_nt: TGTGCCAGCAGCCCCCCCGGCCGGACTAGCGGGATTGAGACCCAGTACTTC
d_call: .; clone_size: .; j_call: TRBJ2-3; v_call: TRBV6-1; cdr3_aa: CASSETGVTDTQYF; cdr3_nt: TGTGCCAGCAGTGAAACGGGGGTCACAGATACGCAGTATTTT
d_call: TRBD1; clone_size: .; j_call: TRBJ2-3; v_call: TRBV13; cdr3_aa: CASSLRGQRATDTQYF; cdr3_nt: TGTGCCAGCAGCTTACGGGGACAGAGGGCCACAGATACGCAGTATTTT
d_call: .; clone_size: .; j_call: TRBJ2-1; v_call: TRBV13; cdr3_aa: CASSPRTGEYNEQFF; cdr3_nt: TGTGCCAGCAGCCCCCGGACGGGGGAATACAATGAGCAGTTCTTC
d_call: .; clone_size: .; j_call: TRBJ2-7; v_call: TRBV18; cdr3_aa: CASSPAGTPYEQYF; cdr3_nt: TGTGCCAGCTCACCAGCCGGGACTCCCTACGAGCAGTACTTC
d_call: TRBD1; clone_size: .; j_call: TRBJ2-5; v_call: TRBV5-1; cdr3_aa: CASSRGQGQETQYF; cdr3_nt: TGCGCCAGCAGCCGTGGACAGGGACAAGAGACCCAGTACTTC
d_call: TRBD2; clone_size: .; j_call: TRBJ2-4; v_call: TRBV6-6; cdr3_aa: CASRGSGGQENIQYF; cdr3_nt: TGTGCCAGCAGGGGAAGCGGGGGGCAGGAAAACATTCAGTACTTC
d_call: TRBD2; clone_size: .; j_call: TRBJ2-1; v_call: TRBV4-2; cdr3_aa: CASSKQGGREYNEQFF; cdr3_nt: TGTGCCAGCAGCAAGCAGGGCGGGAGGGAATACAATGAGCAGTTCTTC
d_call: TRBD1; clone_size: .; j_call: TRBJ2-2; v_call: TRBV19; cdr3_aa: CASRVTGTTGELFF; cdr3_nt: TGTGCCAGTAGGGTGACAGGGACCACCGGGGAGCTGTTTTTT
d_call: .; clone_size: .; j_call: TRBJ2-1; v_call: TRBV18; cdr3_aa: CASSPNRGGSYNEQFF; cdr3_nt: TGTGCCAGCTCACCAAACAGGGGGGGTTCCTACAATGAGCAGTTCTTC
d_call: .; clone_size: few; j_call: TRBJ1-1; v_call: TRBV7-2; cdr3_aa: CASSLVTSEAFF; cdr3_nt: TGTGCCAGCAGCTTAGTCACTTCTGAAGCTTTCTTT
d_call: TRBD2; clone_size: few; j_call: TRBJ2-7; v_call: TRBV15; cdr3_aa: CATSPGGSRVEQYF; cdr3_nt: TGTGCCACCAGCCCGGGAGGGAGTCGGGTCGAGCAGTACTTC
d_call: TRBD2; clone_size: .; j_call: TRBJ2-7; v_call: TRBV11-3; cdr3_aa: CASSARGLAGSEGDSYEQYF; cdr3_nt: TGTGCCAGCAGCGCTAGAGGACTAGCGGGATCGGAGGGGGACTCCTACGAGCAGTACTTC
d_call: .; clone_size: .; j_call: TRBJ1-6; v_call: TRBV15; cdr3_aa: CATSRDRTYNSPLHF; cdr3_nt: TGTGCCACCAGCAGAGACAGGACTTATAATTCACCCCTCCACTTT
d_call: .; clone_size: .; j_call: TRBJ2-5; v_call: TRBV13; cdr3_aa: CASSSLQETQYF; cdr3_nt: TGTGCCAGCAGCTCCCTTCAAGAGACCCAGTACTTC
d_call: .; clone_size: .; j_call: TRBJ2-5; v_call: TRBV10-3; cdr3_aa: CAISEFGTGGRETQYF; cdr3_nt: TGTGCCATCAGTGAGTTTGGGACCGGGGGTCGGGAGACCCAGTACTTC
d_call: TRBD1; clone_size: once; j_call: TRBJ1-2; v_call: TRBV29-1; cdr3_aa: CSVRQGESYGYTF; cdr3_nt: TGCAGCGTTAGACAGGGGGAAAGCTATGGCTACACCTTC
d_call: .; clone_size: .; j_call: TRBJ1-5; v_call: TRBV30; cdr3_aa: CAWSDARKGYSNQPQHF; cdr3_nt: TGTGCCTGGAGTGATGCGCGGAAAGGTTATAGCAATCAGCCCCAGCATTTT
d_call: TRBD1; clone_size: .; j_call: TRBJ1-2; v_call: TRBV7-6; cdr3_aa: CASSFYPGQGDYGYTF; cdr3_nt: TGTGCCAGCAGCTTTTACCCGGGACAGGGTGACTATGGCTACACCTTC
d_call: TRBD1; clone_size: .; j_call: TRBJ1-1; v_call: TRBV5-1; cdr3_aa: CASSSRTGNTEAFF; cdr3_nt: TGCGCCAGCAGCTCGAGGACAGGGAACACTGAAGCTTTCTTT
d_call: .; clone_size: .; j_call: TRBJ2-3; v_call: TRBV7-9; cdr3_aa: CASSPMDTQYF; cdr3_nt: TGTGCCAGCAGCCCCATGGATACGCAGTATTTT
d_call: TRBD1; clone_size: .; j_call: TRBJ2-2; v_call: TRBV7-8; cdr3_aa: CASSGPGQGAGELFF; cdr3_nt: TGTGCCAGCAGCGGGCCGGGACAGGGGGCCGGGGAGCTGTTTTTT
d_call: .; clone_size: .; j_call: TRBJ1-1; v_call: TRBV30; cdr3_aa: CAWALGLQAFF; cdr3_nt: TGTGCCTGGGCCTTAGGACTACAAGCTTTCTTT
d_call: .; clone_size: .; j_call: TRBJ1-2; v_call: TRBV6-1; cdr3_aa: CASSDLQDQYYGYTF; cdr3_nt: TGTGCCAGCAGTGACCTACAGGACCAATACTATGGCTACACCTTC
d_call: .; clone_size: .; j_call: TRBJ1-2; v_call: TRBV28; cdr3_aa: CASSPRDNLSGYTF; cdr3_nt: TGTGCCAGCAGTCCGAGGGACAACTTATCCGGCTACACCTTC
d_call: TRBD2; clone_size: .; j_call: TRBJ2-2; v_call: TRBV25-1; cdr3_aa: CASRRNSGIASTGELFF; cdr3_nt: TGTGCCAGCAGGAGAAATAGCGGGATAGCGAGCACCGGGGAGCTGTTTTTT
d_call: .; clone_size: .; j_call: TRBJ1-6; v_call: TRBV27; cdr3_aa: CASSWGGLPNSPLHF; cdr3_nt: TGTGCCAGCAGTTGGGGGGGTCTCCCTAATTCACCCCTCCACTTT
d_call: .; clone_size: .; j_call: TRBJ2-2; v_call: TRBV19; cdr3_aa: CASSLGGYGELFF; cdr3_nt: TGTGCCAGTAGCCTAGGAGGGTACGGGGAGCTGTTTTTT
d_call: TRBD1; clone_size: .; j_call: TRBJ1-2; v_call: TRBV28; cdr3_aa: CASSAPGQFYGYTF; cdr3_nt: TGTGCCAGCAGTGCCCCGGGACAGTTCTATGGCTACACCTTC
d_call: TRBD1; clone_size: .; j_call: TRBJ1-1; v_call: TRBV29-1; cdr3_aa: CSGTGGSSTEAFF; cdr3_nt: TGCAGCGGGACAGGGGGTTCGAGCACTGAAGCTTTCTTT
d_call: TRBD2; clone_size: .; j_call: TRBJ2-4; v_call: TRBV19; cdr3_aa: CASSWGGTSGRDGNIQYF; cdr3_nt: TGTGCCAGTAGCTGGGGGGGGACTAGCGGGAGAGACGGAAACATTCAGTACTTC
d_call: .; clone_size: many; j_call: TRBJ1-1; v_call: TRBV7-3; cdr3_aa: CASSLAGTPAFF; cdr3_nt: TGTGCCAGCAGCTTAGCCGGGACACCGGCTTTCTTT
d_call: TRBD2; clone_size: .; j_call: TRBJ2-5; v_call: TRBV6-1; cdr3_aa: CASSEAPGLAQETQYF; cdr3_nt: TGTGCCAGCAGTGAAGCTCCGGGACTAGCACAAGAGACCCAGTACTTC
d_call: TRBD1; clone_size: .; j_call: TRBJ1-6; v_call: TRBV7-2; cdr3_aa: CASSLDNRGRSPLHF; cdr3_nt: TGTGCCAGCAGCCTCGATAACAGGGGGCGTTCACCCCTCCACTTT
d_call: TRBD2; clone_size: .; j_call: TRBJ2-7; v_call: TRBV4-2; cdr3_aa: CASSQDLAGGYEQYF; cdr3_nt: TGTGCCAGCAGCCAAGATCTAGCGGGGGGGTACGAGCAGTACTTC
d_call: .; clone_size: .; j_call: TRBJ1-5; v_call: TRBV7-2; cdr3_aa: CASSLEGGNQPQHF; cdr3_nt: TGTGCCAGCAGCTTAGAGGGGGGGAATCAGCCCCAGCATTTT
d_call: TRBD1; clone_size: .; j_call: TRBJ2-7; v_call: TRBV27; cdr3_aa: CASSYAGTGKNEQYF; cdr3_nt: TGTGCCAGCAGTTATGCGGGGACAGGGAAAAACGAGCAGTACTTC
d_call: TRBD2; clone_size: .; j_call: TRBJ2-3; v_call: TRBV9; cdr3_aa: CASSSSGGAGTDTQYF; cdr3_nt: TGTGCCAGCAGCTCTAGCGGGGGGGCCGGCACAGATACGCAGTATTTT
d_call: .; clone_size: .; j_call: TRBJ2-5; v_call: TRBV20-1; cdr3_aa: CSAYRSETQYF; cdr3_nt: TGCAGTGCTTACAGATCAGAGACCCAGTACTTC
d_call: .; clone_size: once; j_call: TRBJ2-7; v_call: TRBV5-1; cdr3_aa: CASSRDGLAYYEQYF; cdr3_nt: TGCGCCAGCAGCCGCGACGGTCTAGCCTACTACGAGCAGTACTTC
d_call: TRBD1; clone_size: .; j_call: TRBJ2-1; v_call: TRBV11-2; cdr3_aa: CASSLDGTGGIEDEQFF; cdr3_nt: TGTGCCAGCAGCTTAGATGGAACAGGGGGGATTGAGGATGAGCAGTTCTTC
d_call: TRBD2; clone_size: .; j_call: TRBJ2-7; v_call: TRBV19; cdr3_aa: CASKGLAGDYEQYF; cdr3_nt: TGTGCCAGTAAGGGACTAGCGGGAGACTACGAGCAGTACTTC
d_call: .; clone_size: .; j_call: TRBJ1-3; v_call: TRBV2; cdr3_aa: CASGGHSGNTIYF; cdr3_nt: TGTGCCAGCGGGGGACACTCTGGAAACACCATATATTTT
d_call: TRBD1; clone_size: .; j_call: TRBJ2-3; v_call: TRBV5-1; cdr3_aa: CASSRDRRTDTQYF; cdr3_nt: TGCGCCAGCAGCCGGGACAGACGCACAGATACGCAGTATTTT
d_call: TRBD1; clone_size: .; j_call: TRBJ1-5; v_call: TRBV10-3; cdr3_aa: CAISETKKDRGQPQHF; cdr3_nt: TGTGCCATCAGTGAGACTAAAAAGGACAGGGGTCAGCCCCAGCATTTT